This TCR beta chain derives from a study of T-cell reconstitution after alpha-beta-depleted transplantation in children listed by TCRdb under 2016. With respect to the entire study: T-cell immune reconstitution after TCRalphabeta/CD19-depleted allogeneic hematopoietic cell transplantation in children was quantitatively tracked in the study by means of TCR repertoire profiling.

The germline V gene gives CDR1 as SGHRS and CDR2 as YFSETQ. The junction shows trimming of 7 bases on V and 3 bases on J, and the gene matches do not reach 6 bases of it. From its cysteine to its phenylalanine, the CDR3 spans 13 amino acids. Just the 39-base CDR3 DNA is kept, in frame starting at base 1. This clonotype has a count of ten or more. Its antigen has not been determined. No clone much larger than this one lies a single base away; base qualities are absent. The library relied on PCR. TCRdb names Illumina HiSeq 2500 as the instrument used. TCR libraries were prepared with molecular barcoding, using unique molecular identifiers to normalize TCRbeta repertoire quantification. TCRdb itself trimmed the public reads at Q25 with fastp, ran MiXCR and retained productive beta chains. Each entry is one CDR3 protein sequence, shown with its most common DNA and genes. The sample yields roughly 100,000 distinct CDR3 sequences; approximately 8.4% were counted once. Roughly 6.9% of the sample lies in the top ten.

This sample comprised PBMCs from the stem cell graft donor, obtained from the stem cell graft. Recombination joined TRBV5-1 with TRBJ2-5; the central 7 bases match TRBD1. This clonotype originated in a human donor who donated a stem cell graft to a child with congenital amegakaryocytic thrombocytopenia. The CDR3 loop reads CASEGDREETQYF. The DNA sequence is given as TGCGCCAGCGAAGGCGACAGGGAAGAGACCCAGTACTTC.